This T cell receptor (beta chain) was identified during a study of shared clonotypes between healthy human individuals. CDR1 is SNHLY and CDR2 is FYNNEI in the germline V gene. This CDR3 spans 14 amino acids. V was trimmed by 5 bases and J by 5 bases, leaving 14 bases between them. Every subset's genomic DNA went evenly onto several immunoSEQ plates. The repertoire was sequenced with immunoSEQ multiplex PCR; TCRdb's copy has only in-frame clones and lacks some. The data show 450,000 to 650,000 clones, with roughly 79% seen just once and 9.5% to 15% held by the top ten. Healthy HIV-negative adults with no recent acute infections or vaccinations were recruited as donors.

The receptor comes from a middle-aged woman in good health. Some clones in this sample may be carry-over from other donors' samples. This sequence joins TRBV2 and TRBJ2-3, with D tentatively TRBD2 (6 bases). The sample consisted of PBMCs. CDR3 sequence reads: CASSPSTRGDTQYF. DNA for the CDR3: TGTGCCAGCAGTCCTAGTACGCGGGGAGATACGCAGTATTTT.